Reported below is one T cell receptor (beta chain). RNA was extracted with the RNeasy kit, and a quantity of 0.5 to 1 ug was reverse transcribed using random hexamers. Across 54 Vbeta and 13 Jbeta, immunoSEQ multiplex PCR amplified TCR beta CDR3. Each CDR3 protein gets one entry after TCRdb re-called the immunoSEQ multiplex PCR reads with MiXCR. This table has a few hundred thousand distinct CDR3 sequences, just under 95% appearing once. Sequencing of TCR beta was performed on blood CD8+ T cells and on blood CD4+ T cells. The multiple sclerosis controls were treatment-naive patients with relapsing-remitting disease that was stable or active. The data were obtained in a study of CD8 T cells in Susac syndrome. CDR3 size: 15 residues. Germline V lookup: CDR1 SNHLY, CDR2 FYNNEI. Trimming took 7 bases from V and 4 from J; bases not matched to a gene: 9.

The clonotype comes from a human donor with multiple sclerosis. V and J are TRBV2 and TRBJ2-3, with 9 bases matching TRBD1. The sequenced sample consisted of CD4+ T cells from PBMCs. The CDR3 DNA is TGTGCCAGCATTCTAACAGGGGGCGGCGCAGATACGCAGTATTTT. Amino acid sequence: CASILTGGGADTQYF.